This T cell receptor (beta chain) comes out of a study of T-cell memory formation after mild COVID-19. Whole-study results and caveats: CD4/CD8 balance characterized clones contracting day 15 to 85, and CD4+ skew characterized later expanders. The appearance of some responding clones in pre-infection memory suggested that cross-reactive memory joined.

TCR alpha and TCR beta cDNA libraries carrying sample barcodes and UMIs were produced by 5'RACE using constant-segment primers. Each CDR3 protein is one row after TCRdb ran MiXCR on the 5' RACE reads. The sample includes 350,000 to 500,000 distinct CDR3 sequences, approximately 19% seen only once; the top ten take 20% to 25%. V was pared by 4 bases and J by 2 bases, with 14 bases between. Germline V gene lookup returns CDR1 SNHLY and CDR2 FYNNEI. The length of the CDR3 is 15 residues. In its sample, this clonotype was seen a few times. Its target is unknown. This clonotype was obtained from a young man who had mild COVID-19 (a few samples of this study predate the infection). Cell type and time point are not known. The rearrangement uses TRBV2 and TRBJ1-2; D remains ambiguous. Sequences were obtained from PBMCs or a T cell subset sorted from them (not recorded which). The CDR3: CASSGTETRNYGYTF. The CDR3 nucleotides read TGTGCCAGCAGTGGAACCGAGACAAGGAACTATGGCTACACCTTC. The full variable domain, completed using reference TRBV2 and TRBJ1-2, is EPEVTQTPSHQVTQMGQEVILRCVPISNHLYFYWYRQILGQKVEFLVSFYNNEISEKSEIFDDQFSVERPDGSNFTLKIRSTKLEDSAMYFCASSGTETRNYGYTFGSGTRLTVV.